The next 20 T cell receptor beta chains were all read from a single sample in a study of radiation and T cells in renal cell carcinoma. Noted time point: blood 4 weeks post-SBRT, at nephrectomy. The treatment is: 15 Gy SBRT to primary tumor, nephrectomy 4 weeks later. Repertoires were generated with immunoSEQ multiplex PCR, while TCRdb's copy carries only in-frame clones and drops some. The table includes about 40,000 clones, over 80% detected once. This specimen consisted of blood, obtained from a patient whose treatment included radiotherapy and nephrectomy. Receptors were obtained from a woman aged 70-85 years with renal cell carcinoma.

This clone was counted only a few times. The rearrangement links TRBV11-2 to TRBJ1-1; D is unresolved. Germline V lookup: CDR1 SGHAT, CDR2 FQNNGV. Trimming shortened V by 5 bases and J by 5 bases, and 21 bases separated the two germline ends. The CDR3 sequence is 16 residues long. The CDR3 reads CASSQLTNRRGTEAFF. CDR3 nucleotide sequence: TGTGCCAGCAGCCAGTTAACCAACCGCCGAGGGACTGAAGCTTTCTTT.

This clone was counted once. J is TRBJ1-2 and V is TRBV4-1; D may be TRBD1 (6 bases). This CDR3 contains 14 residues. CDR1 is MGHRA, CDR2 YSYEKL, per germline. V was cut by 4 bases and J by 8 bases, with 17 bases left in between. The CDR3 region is CASSLLGGAQGYTF. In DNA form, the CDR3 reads TGCGCCAGCAGCCTCCTGGGGGGGGCGCAGGGCTACACCTTC.

DNA of the CDR3: TGTGCCAGCAGTATTAACCGGGACAGGGTCGAGCAGTACTTC. It yields the protein CASSINRDRVEQYF. The rearrangement joins TRBV27 to TRBJ2-7; 9 bases align to TRBD1. V trimming: 5 bases; J trimming: 6 bases; junction bases outside the gene matches: 8. In germline, CDR1 is MNHEY, CDR2 SMNVEV (reference sequence). The CDR3 runs to 14 residues.

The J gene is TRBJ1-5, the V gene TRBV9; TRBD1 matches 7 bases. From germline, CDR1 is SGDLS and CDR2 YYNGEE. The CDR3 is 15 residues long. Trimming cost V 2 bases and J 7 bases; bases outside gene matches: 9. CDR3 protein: CASSVTGDEEQPQHF. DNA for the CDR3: TGTGCCAGCAGCGTCACAGGGGACGAGGAACAGCCCCAGCATTTT.

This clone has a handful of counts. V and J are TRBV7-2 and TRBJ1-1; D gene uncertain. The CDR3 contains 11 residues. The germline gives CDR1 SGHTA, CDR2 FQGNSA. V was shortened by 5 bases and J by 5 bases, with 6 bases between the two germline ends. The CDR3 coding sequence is TGTGCCAGCAGCGCTACTACTGAAGCTTTCTTT. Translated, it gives CASSATTEAFF.

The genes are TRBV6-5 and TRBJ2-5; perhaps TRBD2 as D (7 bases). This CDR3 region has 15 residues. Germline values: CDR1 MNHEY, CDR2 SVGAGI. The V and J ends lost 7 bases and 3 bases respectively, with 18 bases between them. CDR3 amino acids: CASNVEGGREETQYF. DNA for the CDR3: TGTGCCAGCAACGTAGAGGGGGGGAGGGAAGAGACCCAGTACTTC.

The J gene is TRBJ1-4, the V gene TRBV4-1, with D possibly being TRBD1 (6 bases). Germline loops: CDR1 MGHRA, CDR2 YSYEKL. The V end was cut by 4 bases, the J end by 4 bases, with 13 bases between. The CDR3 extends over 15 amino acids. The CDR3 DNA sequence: TGCGCCAGCAGCCCAAGGGGGAACCTTAATGAAAAACTGTTTTTT. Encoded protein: CASSPRGNLNEKLFF.

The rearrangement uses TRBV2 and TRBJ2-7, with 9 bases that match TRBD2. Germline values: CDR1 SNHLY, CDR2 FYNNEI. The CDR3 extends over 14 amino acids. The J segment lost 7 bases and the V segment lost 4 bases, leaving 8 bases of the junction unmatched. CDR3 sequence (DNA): TGTGCCAGCAGTGGTGGGACTAGCCTTAGGGAGCAGTACTTC. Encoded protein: CASSGGTSLREQYF.

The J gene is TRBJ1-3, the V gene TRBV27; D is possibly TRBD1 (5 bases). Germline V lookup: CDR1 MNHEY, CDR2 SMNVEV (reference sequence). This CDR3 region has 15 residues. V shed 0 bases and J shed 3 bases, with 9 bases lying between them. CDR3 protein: CASSLSGDSGNTIYF. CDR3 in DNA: TGTGCCAGCAGTTTATCAGGAGACAGTGGAAACACCATATATTTT.

CDR3 in amino acids: CASSPWGSNQPQHF. The CDR3 DNA sequence: TGTGCCAGCAGCCCCTGGGGGAGCAATCAGCCCCAGCATTTT. The rearrangement links TRBV2 to TRBJ1-5, with a weak D call TRBD1 (5 bases). The CDR3 extends over 14 amino acids. Looked up from germline, CDR1 is SNHLY and CDR2 is FYNNEI. V was trimmed by 6 bases and J by 1 base, leaving 10 bases between them.

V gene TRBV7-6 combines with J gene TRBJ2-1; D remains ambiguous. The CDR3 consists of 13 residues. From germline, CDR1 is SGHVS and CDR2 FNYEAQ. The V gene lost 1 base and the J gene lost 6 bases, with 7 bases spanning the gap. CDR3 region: CASSLERVNEQFF. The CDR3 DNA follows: TGTGCCAGCAGCTTAGAACGTGTCAATGAGCAGTTCTTC. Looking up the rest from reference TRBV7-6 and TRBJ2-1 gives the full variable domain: GAGVSQSPRYKVTKRGQDVALRCDPISGHVSLYWYRQALGQGPEFLTYFNYEAQQDKSGLPNDRFSAERPEGSISTLTIQRTEQRDSAMYRCASSLERVNEQFFGPGTRLTVL.

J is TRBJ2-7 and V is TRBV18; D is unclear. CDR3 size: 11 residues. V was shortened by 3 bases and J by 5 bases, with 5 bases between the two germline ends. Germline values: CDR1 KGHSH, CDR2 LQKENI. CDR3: CASSPQDEQYF. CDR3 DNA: TGTGCCAGCTCACCCCAGGACGAGCAGTACTTC.

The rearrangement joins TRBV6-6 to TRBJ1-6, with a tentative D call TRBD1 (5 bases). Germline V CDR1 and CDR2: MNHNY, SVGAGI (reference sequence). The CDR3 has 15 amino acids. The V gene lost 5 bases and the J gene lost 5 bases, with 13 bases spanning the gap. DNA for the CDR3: TGTGCCAGCAGTCCTTCCGGGACGGATAATTCACCCCTCCACTTT. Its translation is CASSPSGTDNSPLHF.

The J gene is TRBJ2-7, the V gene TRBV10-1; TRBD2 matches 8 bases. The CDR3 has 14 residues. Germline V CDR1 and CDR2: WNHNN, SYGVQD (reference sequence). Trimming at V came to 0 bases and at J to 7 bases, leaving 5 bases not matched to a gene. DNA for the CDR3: TGCGCCAGCAGTGAGTCGAGGCTAGCGGGTGAGCAGTACTTC. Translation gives CASSESRLAGEQYF.

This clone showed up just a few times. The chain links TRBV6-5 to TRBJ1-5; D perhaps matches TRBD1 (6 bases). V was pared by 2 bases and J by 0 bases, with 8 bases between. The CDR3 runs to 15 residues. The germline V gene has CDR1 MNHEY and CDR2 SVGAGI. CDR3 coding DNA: TGTGCCAGCAGTTACAACAGGGATAGCAATCAGCCCCAGCATTTT. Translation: CASSYNRDSNQPQHF.

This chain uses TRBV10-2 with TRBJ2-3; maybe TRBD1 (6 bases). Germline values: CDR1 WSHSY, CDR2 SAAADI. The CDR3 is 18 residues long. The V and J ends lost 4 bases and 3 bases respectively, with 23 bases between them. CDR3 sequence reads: CASSVGAAGTSRTDTQYF. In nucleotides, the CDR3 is TGCGCCAGCAGTGTGGGGGCTGCCGGGACAAGCAGGACAGATACGCAGTATTTT.

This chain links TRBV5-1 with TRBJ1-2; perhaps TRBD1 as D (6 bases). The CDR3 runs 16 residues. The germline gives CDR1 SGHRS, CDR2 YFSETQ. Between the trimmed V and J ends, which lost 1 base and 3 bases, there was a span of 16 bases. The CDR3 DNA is TGCGCCAGCAGCTTGAAAAGCCTAGGGGGGGACTATGGCTACACCTTC. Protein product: CASSLKSLGGDYGYTF.

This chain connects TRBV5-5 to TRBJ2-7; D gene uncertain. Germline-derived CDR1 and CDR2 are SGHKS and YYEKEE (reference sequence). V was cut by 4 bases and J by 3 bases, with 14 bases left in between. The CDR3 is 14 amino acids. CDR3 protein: CASSPTDHLYEQYF. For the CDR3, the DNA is TGTGCCAGCAGCCCTACGGACCATCTCTACGAGCAGTACTTC.

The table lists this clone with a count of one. The CDR3 region is CASSIRTTWSGNTIYF. CDR3 nucleotide sequence: TGTGCCAGTAGTATAAGGACGACTTGGAGTGGAAACACCATATATTTT. J is TRBJ1-3 and V is TRBV19; D unclear. Germline V gene lookup returns CDR1 LNHDA and CDR2 SQIVND (reference sequence). Trimming took 2 bases from V and 3 from J, leaving 14 bases between them. The CDR3 runs to 16 residues.

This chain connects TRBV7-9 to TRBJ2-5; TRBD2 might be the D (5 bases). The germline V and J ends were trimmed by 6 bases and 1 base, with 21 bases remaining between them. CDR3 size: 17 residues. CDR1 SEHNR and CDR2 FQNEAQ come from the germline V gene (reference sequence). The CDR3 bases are TGTGCCAGCAGTCCCGCCGGGCTAGCTAGAGGCCAAGAGACCCAGTACTTC. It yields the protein CASSPAGLARGQETQYF.